A single sample is the source of the 15 T cell receptor beta chains below, sequenced in a study of vaccination effects on CD4 cells after COVID-19. These receptors have no known antigen. ViraFEST expansion of antigen-specific CD4+ T cells with viral peptide pools preceded sequencing. Upon completion of 10 to 11 days in culture, CD4+ T cells were isolated. None of the vaccinated had previously contracted SARS-CoV-2, and their nucleocapsid antibodies tested negative. Assay used: immunoSEQ multiplex PCR; TCRdb lists only in-frame clones, some missing. The table includes roughly 75,000 clones, approximately 70% detected once. Sequenced material: CD4+ T cells from PBMCs cultured with HCoV-OC43 spike peptides, taken before COVID-19 vaccination. Subset specified: HCoV-OC43 spike overlapping peptide pool stimulation. Every receptor here comes from a human donor who received a COVID-19 vaccine.

V is TRBV6-5 and J is TRBJ2-3; D uncertain. The germline V gene encodes CDR1 MNHEY and CDR2 SVGAGI. The CDR3 has 13 residues. V lost 7 bases, J lost 1 base, and 9 bases lay in between. DNA for the CDR3: TGTGCCAGCACTAAGATAGGCACAGATACGCAGTATTTT. Translated, it gives CASTKIGTDTQYF.

The chain combines TRBV7-2 with TRBJ2-7; the match to TRBD1 covers 12 bases. V was clipped by 3 bases and J by 6 bases; unmatched bases: 3. The CDR3 runs 14 residues. Per the germline V gene, CDR1 is SGHTA and CDR2 is FQGNSA. CDR3 coding DNA: TGTGCCAGCAGCTTGGGGACAGGGGGCGGCGAGCAGTACGTC. This codes for CASSLGTGGGEQYV.

The J gene is TRBJ2-2, the V gene TRBV3-1 (or the pseudogene TRBV3-2); either TRBD1 or TRBD2 may fit D (5 bases each). V dropped 0 bases and J dropped 4 bases, with 15 bases sitting between them. Looked up from germline, CDR1 is LGHDT and CDR2 is YNNKEL (reference sequence). CDR3 length: 17 residues. This CDR3 reads CASSQEDRGPTTGELFF. CDR3 bases: TGTGCCAGCAGCCAAGAAGATCGGGGACCGACCACCGGGGAGCTGTTTTTT.

This clone was seen more than once but under ten times. The chain carries TRBV3-1 (or the pseudogene TRBV3-2) and TRBJ2-7; D is perhaps TRBD2 (6 bases). Trimming left V 2 bases short and J 5 bases short, with 13 bases between. This CDR3 is built from 14 residues. Looked up from germline, CDR1 is LGHDT and CDR2 is YNNKEL (reference sequence). The CDR3 is CASSQNRGGDEQYV. In nucleotides, the CDR3 is TGTGCCAGCAGCCAAAACAGAGGAGGGGACGAGCAGTACGTC.

J is TRBJ1-6 and V is TRBV3-1 (or the pseudogene TRBV3-2); the match to TRBD1 covers 9 bases. CDR3 size: 14 residues. With 6 bases clipped from V and 6 bases from J, the junction kept 3 bases outside the gene matches. In germline, CDR1 is LGHDT, CDR2 YNNKEL (reference sequence). As DNA, the CDR3 is TGTGCCAGCAGACAGGGGGCGAGTAATTCACCCCTCCACTTT. Its translation is CASRQGASNSPLHF.

The chain uses TRBV28 and TRBJ2-3, with TRBD1 identical over 10 bases. Germline V gene data show CDR1 as MDHEN and CDR2 as SYDVKM. V shed 4 bases, J shed 7 bases, and the junction held 11 bases outside the gene matches. CDR3 size: 16 residues. For the CDR3, the DNA is TGTGCCAGCAGTTCCCCCCCGGGACAGGGGCCCTATACGCAGTATTTT. Amino acids: CASSSPPGQGPYTQYF.

The chain joins TRBV11-2 to TRBJ1-1; D gene uncertain. Germline V gene lookup returns CDR1 SGHAT and CDR2 FQNNGV. The V end lost 2 bases, the J end lost 2 bases, and 12 bases lay between the germline ends. CDR3 size: 15 residues. The CDR3 nucleotides are TGTGCCAGCAGCTTAAAGGAGGTCTTAAACACTGAAGCTTTCTTT. It encodes CASSLKEVLNTEAFF.

The chain couples TRBV30 to TRBJ1-1; D perhaps matches TRBD1 (6 bases). Trimming pared 4 bases from V and 10 bases from J, leaving 19 bases between. The CDR3 totals 13 residues. From germline, CDR1 is GTSNPN and CDR2 SVGIG (reference sequence). CDR3 nucleotide sequence: TGTGCCTGGAATACAGGGTGGAGGGGTAGAGCTTTCTTT. This gives the protein CAWNTGWRGRAFF.

The J gene is TRBJ1-1, the V gene TRBV5-4; D uncertain. CDR1 is SGHNT and CDR2 is YYREEE in the germline V gene (reference sequence). CDR3 length: 14 amino acids. V dropped 4 bases and J dropped 0 bases, with 10 bases sitting between them. CDR3 region: CASSPAGLNTEAFF. Written as DNA, the CDR3 is TGTGCCAGCAGCCCCGCGGGGTTGAACACTGAAGCTTTCTTT.

The chain is built from TRBV5-6 and TRBJ2-2; D may be TRBD2 (5 bases). The CDR3 sequence is 13 residues long. In germline, CDR1 is SGHDT, CDR2 YYEEEE. Trimming removed 4 bases at V and 7 bases at J, with 11 bases between. The CDR3 nucleotides read TGTGCCAGCAGCCCCGTCGCGGGCGGGGAGCTGTTTTTT. Protein sequence: CASSPVAGGELFF.

The chain has TRBV6-6 and TRBJ2-7, with D possibly TRBD1 on 6 matching bases. V was trimmed by 2 bases and J by 3 bases, leaving 8 bases between them. Per the germline V gene, CDR1 is MNHNY and CDR2 is SVGAGI (reference sequence). The CDR3 runs to 13 residues. CDR3 residues: CASSYLRGYEQYV. The DNA of the CDR3 is TGTGCCAGCAGTTACCTCAGGGGCTACGAGCAGTACGTC.

The count of this clone is one. V and J are TRBV27 and TRBJ2-3; no clear D gene. This CDR3 contains 17 residues. Trimming removed 3 bases from V and 0 bases from J, with 16 bases in between. Germline V gene sequence: CDR1 MNHEY, CDR2 SMNVEV (reference sequence). CDR3: CASSLSYDAYSTDTQYF. In DNA form, the CDR3 reads TGTGCCAGCAGTTTGTCCTACGACGCCTACAGCACAGATACGCAGTATTTT.

The chain recombines TRBV19 with TRBJ1-5; 9 nucleotides align to TRBD1. Trimming removed 7 bases from V and 4 bases from J; junction bases left unmatched: 14. This CDR3 contains 17 residues. Germline V gene data show CDR1 as LNHDA and CDR2 as SQIVND (reference sequence). The chain's CDR3 is CASTLRGTGRFNQPQHF. Here the CDR3 DNA reads TGTGCCAGTACTCTGAGGGGGACAGGGAGGTTTAATCAGCCCCAGCATTTT.

The sample holds a few counts of this clone. The CDR3 loop reads CASSRTGTRNTEAFF. The CDR3 DNA sequence: TGTGCCAGCAGCCGAACCGGGACGAGGAACACTGAAGCTTTCTTT. The gene calls are TRBV14 and TRBJ1-1, with D possibly TRBD1 on 5 matching bases. The V and J ends lost 4 bases and 1 base respectively, with 13 bases between them. Per the germline V gene, CDR1 is SGHDN and CDR2 is FVKESK. The CDR3 runs 15 residues.

The chain joins TRBV24-1 to TRBJ2-3; tentatively, D is TRBD1 or TRBD2 (5 bases each). Per germline, CDR1 KGHDR and CDR2 SFDVKD. V was clipped by 2 bases and J by 3 bases, with 14 bases between them. The CDR3 totals 16 residues. The CDR3 DNA reads as TGTGCCACCAGTGATTCTTCCGGGGCCCCAACAGATACGCAGTATTTT. This translates into CATSDSSGAPTDTQYF.